Below are 21 T cell receptor beta chains sequenced from a single sample in a study of blood T cells in healthy people across ages. Then a second PCR, running roughly 7 to 11 cycles, was carried out with a sample-barcoded 5' primer and a J-beta primer mix. Each CDR3 protein gets one entry after TCRdb re-called the 5' RACE reads with MiXCR. The sample records around 790,000 distinct CDR3 sequences, around 42% being singletons. The sample was blood. The source of these receptors is a man between 60 and 75 years old in good health.

CDR3 bases: TGTGCCAGCAGCGCCACCCCAGCGAATGAAAAACTGTTTTTT. This translates into CASSATPANEKLFF. The rearrangement uses TRBV9 and TRBJ1-4; the D is unclear. This CDR3 is 14 amino acids long. CDR1 is SGDLS and CDR2 is YYNGEE in the germline V gene. The V end lost 3 bases, the J end lost 5 bases, and 11 bases lay between the germline ends.

This chain links TRBV6-5 with TRBJ1-6, with D possibly TRBD1 on 5 matching bases. From germline, CDR1 is MNHEY and CDR2 SVGAGI. CDR3 size: 14 residues. The V end lost 7 bases, the J end lost 5 bases, and 12 bases lay between the germline ends. The CDR3 here is CASKRDSDNSPLHF. CDR3 sequence (DNA): TGTGCCAGCAAGCGAGACAGCGATAATTCACCCCTCCACTTT.

The CDR3 coding sequence is TGTGCCAGCAGTTCTGGACAGGCCTCTCGGGAGACCCAGTACTTC. Amino acid sequence: CASSSGQASRETQYF. The chain has TRBV6-5 and TRBJ2-5, with 7 bases identical to TRBD1. Germline V gene sequence: CDR1 MNHEY, CDR2 SVGAGI. V shed 4 bases, J shed 5 bases, and the junction held 10 bases outside the gene matches. This CDR3 region has 15 residues.

This clonotype was seen more than once but under ten times. The chain links TRBV20-1 to TRBJ2-7; the D is unclear. With 1 base removed from V and 3 bases from J, the gap between germline ends came to 7 bases. The CDR3 has 12 amino acids. Germline lookup yields CDR1 DFQATT and CDR2 SNEGSKA (reference sequence). The CDR3 bases are TGCAGTGCTAGAGCCCGATACTACGAGCAGTACTTC. Its translation: CSARARYYEQYF.

This clonotype was seen a few times. This sequence joins TRBV6-1 and TRBJ2-1; 13 bases map to TRBD2. V dropped 11 bases and J dropped 6; count of bases not matched to a gene: 7. Per germline, CDR1 MNHNS and CDR2 SASEGT. The CDR3 sequence is 14 residues long. CDR3 region: CALRLAGGSNEQFF. The CDR3 nucleotides are TGTGCCTTAAGACTAGCGGGGGGTTCCAATGAGCAGTTCTTC.

The J gene is TRBJ1-2, the V gene TRBV4-3; D call uncertain. The length of the CDR3 is 13 residues. Germline loops: CDR1 LGHNA, CDR2 YSLEER. Trimming stripped 0 bases from V and 8 bases from J, with 10 bases between. Written as DNA, the CDR3 is TGCGCCAGCAGCCAAGAGGGGATTTCAGGCTACACCTTC. The encoded protein is CASSQEGISGYTF.

This clonotype occurred a few times. The gene calls are TRBV6-5 and TRBJ2-4; D is ambiguous. The V end was cut by 7 bases, the J end by 3 bases, with 16 bases between. CDR1 MNHEY and CDR2 SVGAGI come from the germline V gene. This CDR3 region has 15 residues. The CDR3 DNA reads as TGTGCCAGCATTTCGGGCGGTTCGTACAAAAACATTCAGTACTTC. Amino acid sequence: CASISGGSYKNIQYF.

This clonotype was seen a handful of times. CDR3: CSVDKFDGLWGYTF. The CDR3 coding sequence is TGCAGCGTTGATAAGTTCGATGGTCTTTGGGGCTACACCTTC. The chain uses TRBV29-1 and TRBJ1-2; D remains unclear. CDR1 is SQVTM, CDR2 ANQGSEA, per germline. The CDR3 totals 14 residues. V gave up 3 bases and J gave up 8 bases, with 19 bases separating them. Supplemented by reference TRBV29-1 and TRBJ1-2, the full variable domain reads SAVISQKPSRDICQRGTSLTIQCQVDSQVTMMFWYRQQPGQSLTLIATANQGSEATYESGFVIDKFPISRPNLTFSTLTVSNMSPEDSSIYLCSVDKFDGLWGYTFGSGTRLTVV.

The chain joins TRBV5-6 to TRBJ2-2; D not resolved. Germline V gives CDR1 SGHDT, CDR2 YYEEEE. The CDR3 is 13 residues long. The V and J ends lost 7 bases and 0 bases respectively, with 7 bases between them. The CDR3 loop reads CASLIANTGELFF. CDR3 coding DNA: TGTGCCAGCCTGATAGCGAACACCGGGGAGCTGTTTTTT.

V gene TRBV12-3 or TRBV12-4 combines with J gene TRBJ2-7; D remains ambiguous. The CDR3 is made up of 13 amino acids. V lost 5 bases, J lost 7 bases, and 15 bases lay in between. DNA of the CDR3: TGTGCCAGCAGTCTCACCGGCCGTGAAGAGCAGTACTTC. This codes for CASSLTGREEQYF.

The chain carries TRBV6-5 and TRBJ1-2; D gene uncertain. Trimming removed 7 bases at V and 6 bases at J, with 15 bases between. CDR3 length: 13 residues. The germline V gene encodes CDR1 MNHEY and CDR2 SVGAGI. The CDR3 loop is CASTDTSDDGYTF. CDR3 nucleotides: TGTGCCAGCACCGACACGTCGGACGATGGCTACACCTTC.

This clonotype was counted ten times or more. A junction end diverges from the germline sequence, so it may reflect a read error. The chain has TRBV6-1 and TRBJ2-6, with 9 positions matching TRBD1. Germline CDR1 and CDR2: MNHNS and SASEGT. This CDR3 contains 16 residues. The CDR3 reads CASGEQGAAGANVLTF. The CDR3 region has the DNA TGTGCCAGCGGTGAACAGGGGGCTGCTGGGGCCAACGTCCTGACTTTC.

This sequence joins TRBV27 and TRBJ2-5; 10 nucleotides match TRBD2. The DNA end is a closer match to TRBJ2-7, so the J assignment may be wrong. The CDR3 extends over 14 amino acids. Germline CDR1 MNHEY, CDR2 SMNVEV (reference sequence). CDR3 sequence (DNA): TGTGCCAGCAGTCCCACTAGCGGGGCTTTCGAGCAGTACTTC. It encodes CASSPTSGAFEQYF.

The table lists this clonotype with a few counts. The chain is built from TRBV27 and TRBJ2-1; no firm D call. V dropped 6 bases and J dropped 8 bases, with 17 bases sitting between them. The germline CDR1 and CDR2 sequences are MNHEY and SMNVEV (reference sequence). This CDR3 comprises 14 residues. As DNA, the CDR3 is TGTGCCAGCAGCCTAGTTTATGGGATCGATGAGCAGTTCTTC. It specifies CASSLVYGIDEQFF.

V is TRBV20-1 and J is TRBJ2-7, with 7 bases aligning to TRBD2. The junction had 6 bases not matched to a gene; V was cut back by 4 bases and J by 0 bases. Looked up from germline, CDR1 is DFQATT and CDR2 is SNEGSKA (reference sequence). This CDR3 spans 14 amino acids. The CDR3 DNA reads TGCAGTGCTAAGACTAGCCCCGACTCCTACGAGCAGTACTTC. It specifies CSAKTSPDSYEQYF.

This clonotype has a handful of counts. The rearrangement joins TRBV11-2 to TRBJ2-7; D is uncertain. Germline loops: CDR1 SGHAT, CDR2 FQNNGV. The ends were cut back, 2 bases at V and 6 bases at J, with 11 bases in the middle. The CDR3 totals 13 residues. The CDR3 reads CASSLSRAIEQYF. The CDR3 nucleotides are TGTGCCAGCAGCTTATCCCGAGCAATCGAGCAGTACTTC.

A few counts support this clonotype. This chain uses TRBV6-2 or TRBV6-3 with TRBJ1-6; D might be TRBD1 (5 bases). Germline V gives CDR1 MNHEY, CDR2 SVGEGT. Trimming removed 4 bases at V and 9 bases at J, with 10 bases between. The CDR3 covers 13 residues. The CDR3 is CASSSGFSSPLHF. The DNA for the CDR3 is TGTGCCAGCAGTTCAGGGTTCTCTTCACCCCTCCACTTT.

The rearrangement links TRBV30 to TRBJ1-2; D not certain. Trimming took 2 bases from V and 6 from J, leaving 19 bases between them. This CDR3 spans 15 amino acids. Germline lookup yields CDR1 GTSNPN and CDR2 SVGIG (reference sequence). CDR3 in DNA: TGTGCCTGGAGTCCCCCGGTTACAAATACCGATGGCTACACCTTC. Protein sequence: CAWSPPVTNTDGYTF.

This clonotype has just a few counts. The chain employs TRBV12-3 or TRBV12-4 and TRBJ2-1; 11 bases fit TRBD1. This CDR3 is 19 amino acids long. V gave up 5 bases and J gave up 5 bases; unmatched junction bases: 17. The CDR3 loop is CASSPYLSFGQGADNEQFF. The CDR3 DNA follows: TGTGCCAGCAGTCCTTACCTTTCCTTCGGACAGGGGGCGGACAATGAGCAGTTCTTC.

This chain links TRBV4-3 with TRBJ1-2; D is uncertain. This CDR3 has 19 residues. V gave up 0 bases and J gave up 4 bases, with 24 bases separating them. The germline V gene encodes CDR1 LGHNA and CDR2 YSLEER. This CDR3 reads CASSQEYNHPTRTLYGYTF. In DNA, the CDR3 is TGCGCCAGCAGCCAAGAATACAACCATCCCACCCGAACCCTCTATGGCTACACCTTC.

The genes are TRBV30 and TRBJ2-1, with no clear D. The V gene's germline CDR1 is GTSNPN and CDR2 SVGIG (reference sequence). Trimming took 2 bases from V and 7 from J, leaving 6 bases between them. This CDR3 has 11 residues. The CDR3 sequence: CAWSFKNEQFF. The CDR3 DNA reads TGTGCCTGGAGTTTTAAGAATGAGCAGTTCTTC.